A single sample gave rise to the 14 T cell receptor beta chains below, sequenced in a study of Graves' ophthalmopathy and Graves' hyperthyroidism. Amplification of TCR beta CDR3 regions used RNA transcripts. An initial RT-PCR round employing HTBI primers preceded a second-round multiplex PCR. TCRdb passed the multiplex PCR reads through MiXCR, listing each CDR3 protein once. The sample carries 450,000 or so distinct CDR3 sequences, approximately 15% recorded once. The source material was blood. These receptors were taken from a woman in her 30s with Graves' ophthalmopathy.

As for this clonotype: A much larger clonotype is one base distant, so this may be a read error. This chain links TRBV6-1 with TRBJ1-2; D not certain. The CDR3 spans 12 residues. Trimming cost V 7 bases and J 4 bases, with 10 bases left between them. Germline-derived CDR1 and CDR2 are MNHNS and SASEGT. CDR3 coding DNA: TGTGCCAGCAAAGGGTCAGCCTATGGCTACACCTTC. It is translated as CASKGSAYGYTF.

This clonotype appeared many times. The chain uses TRBV5-1 and TRBJ1-1; 10 nucleotides align to TRBD1. In germline, CDR1 is SGHRS, CDR2 YFSETQ. V was pared by 1 base and J by 5 bases, with 8 bases of the junction left unmatched. The CDR3 sequence is 16 residues long. CDR3 amino acids: CASSLLLPGQGTEAFF. The CDR3 bases are TGCGCCAGCAGCTTGCTCCTACCGGGACAGGGGACTGAAGCTTTCTTT.

There are many counts of this clonotype. The V and J genes are TRBV6-1 and TRBJ1-2; 7 positions match TRBD1. Germline assignment: CDR1 MNHNS and CDR2 SASEGT. The CDR3 spans 12 residues. The trim removed 10 bases at V and 6 bases at J, leaving 8 bases unmatched. The CDR3 bases are TGTGCCACAAAGACAGGGCCAAATGGCTACACCTTC. Its protein is CATKTGPNGYTF.

This clonotype showed up many times. The rearrangement joins TRBV28 to TRBJ1-2; 8 bases agree with TRBD1. V trimming: 6 bases; J trimming: 1 base; junction bases outside the gene matches: 4. Germline values: CDR1 MDHEN, CDR2 SYDVKM. The CDR3 sequence is 14 residues long. The DNA of the CDR3 is TGTGCCAGCAGCCAGGGGGCCGGTAACTATGGCTACACCTTC. Translation: CASSQGAGNYGYTF.

At least ten counts were recorded for this clonotype. V usage is TRBV20-1 and J usage is TRBJ1-1, with D possibly matching TRBD1 (6 bases). This CDR3 region has 16 residues. Germline assignment: CDR1 DFQATT and CDR2 SNEGSKA (reference sequence). V gave up 6 bases and J gave up 2 bases, with 22 bases separating them. Here the CDR3 reads CSAKLVWGRGNTEAFF. Written as DNA, the CDR3 is TGCAGTGCCAAATTAGTCTGGGGCAGGGGAAACACTGAAGCTTTCTTT.

This clonotype was counted ten times or more. The genes are TRBV15 and TRBJ2-5; the match to TRBD2 covers 7 bases. Germline lookup yields CDR1 LNHNV and CDR2 YYDKDF (reference sequence). This CDR3 spans 14 amino acids. The junction had 1 base not matched to a gene; V was cut back by 2 bases and J by 1 base. CDR3 amino acids: CATSRRLAQETQYF. CDR3 coding DNA: TGTGCCACCAGCAGACGACTAGCCCAAGAGACCCAGTACTTC. Looking up the rest from reference TRBV15 and TRBJ2-5 gives the full variable domain: DAMVIQNPRYQVTQFGKPVTLSCSQTLNHNVMYWYQQKSSQAPKLLFHYYDKDFNNEADTPDNFQSRRPNTSFCFLDIRSPGLGDTAMYLCATSRRLAQETQYFGPGTRLLVL.

At least ten counts were recorded for this clonotype. V and J are TRBV12-3 or TRBV12-4 and TRBJ2-7, with D possibly TRBD1 on 6 matching bases. With 4 bases removed from V and 1 base from J, the gap between germline ends came to 14 bases. The CDR3 contains 15 residues. CDR3 bases: TGTGCCAGCAGTTCCTACAGGGCAGCATCCTACGAGCAGTACTTC. It codes for CASSSYRAASYEQYF.

This clonotype has a count of ten or more. The rearrangement joins TRBV7-9 to TRBJ1-5, with a possible D match to TRBD1 (5 bases). V was trimmed by 0 bases and J by 7 bases, leaving 25 bases between them. This CDR3 is 19 amino acids long. The V gene's germline CDR1 is SEHNR and CDR2 FQNEAQ (reference sequence). This chain's CDR3 is CASSLAGVGPETAPQPQHF. The CDR3 nucleotides are TGTGCCAGCAGCTTAGCGGGGGTGGGCCCCGAAACAGCCCCCCAGCCCCAGCATTTT.

This clonotype was observed many times. The chain employs TRBV28 and TRBJ1-5, with TRBD1 matching over 7 bases. Germline loops: CDR1 MDHEN, CDR2 SYDVKM. With V trimmed by 2 bases and J by 3 bases, 7 bases remained unmatched. This CDR3 contains 16 residues. In nucleotides, the CDR3 is TGTGCCAGCAGTTTAGGATCGGGGACAGTCAATCAGCCCCAGCATTTT. Its protein is CASSLGSGTVNQPQHF.

This clonotype was recorded at least ten times. V usage is TRBV5-1 and J usage is TRBJ1-2; TRBD1 agrees at 10 bases. The ends lost 0 bases at V and 4 bases at J; junction bases unmatched: 6. The CDR3 is 16 amino acids. The germline gives CDR1 SGHRS, CDR2 YFSETQ. CDR3 sequence (DNA): TGCGCCAGCAGCTTGGCGGGGACAGGGGTTGTCTATGGCTACACCTTC. As protein: CASSLAGTGVVYGYTF.

This chain connects TRBV11-1 to TRBJ1-1; D is possibly TRBD1 (5 bases). CDR1 is SGHAT and CDR2 is FQDESV in the germline V gene (reference sequence). Trimming shortened V by 5 bases and J by 3 bases, and 19 bases separated the two germline ends. The CDR3 has 16 amino acids. The CDR3 loop is CASSPDQGEGYTEAFF. CDR3 DNA: TGTGCCAGCAGCCCCGATCAGGGAGAGGGTTACACTGAAGCTTTCTTT.

This clonotype was recorded at least ten times. The rearrangement joins TRBV3-1 to TRBJ1-2; D ambiguous. Trimming took 0 bases from V and 8 from J, leaving 10 bases between them. This CDR3 spans 13 amino acids. The germline gives CDR1 LGHDT, CDR2 YNNKEL (reference sequence). The chain's CDR3 is CASSQDPGGGYTF. In DNA, the CDR3 is TGTGCCAGCAGCCAAGATCCCGGTGGCGGCTACACCTTC.

Ten or more counts support this clonotype. The chain couples TRBV6-5 to TRBJ1-2, with 7 bases lining up with TRBD1. Germline assignment: CDR1 MNHEY and CDR2 SVGAGI. The CDR3 is made up of 14 amino acids. With 0 bases clipped from V and 8 bases from J, the junction kept 6 bases outside the gene matches. The CDR3 protein is CASSYSANRGGYTF. The DNA of the CDR3 is TGTGCCAGCAGTTACTCGGCCAACAGGGGCGGCTACACCTTC.

This clonotype was seen at least ten times. J is TRBJ1-5 and V is TRBV7-3; TRBD1 is a possible D gene (5 bases). Per the germline V gene, CDR1 is SGHTA and CDR2 is FQGTGA. With 0 bases removed from V and 5 bases from J, the gap between germline ends came to 11 bases. The CDR3 covers 15 residues. The CDR3 nucleotides are TGTGCCAGCAGCTTAACGGGGGACTCCTATCAGCCCCAGCATTTT. Protein sequence: CASSLTGDSYQPQHF.